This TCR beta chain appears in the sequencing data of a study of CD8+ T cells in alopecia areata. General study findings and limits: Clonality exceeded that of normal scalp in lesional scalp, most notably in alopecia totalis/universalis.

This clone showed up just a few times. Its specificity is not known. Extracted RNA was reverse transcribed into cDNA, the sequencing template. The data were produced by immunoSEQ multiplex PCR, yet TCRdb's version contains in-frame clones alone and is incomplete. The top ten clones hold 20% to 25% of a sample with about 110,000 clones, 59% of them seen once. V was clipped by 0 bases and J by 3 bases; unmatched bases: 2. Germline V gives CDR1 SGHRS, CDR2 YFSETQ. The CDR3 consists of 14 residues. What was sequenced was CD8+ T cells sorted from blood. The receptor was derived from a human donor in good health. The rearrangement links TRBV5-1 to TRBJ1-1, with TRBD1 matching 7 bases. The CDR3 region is CASSLGQGYTEAFF. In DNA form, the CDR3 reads TGCGCCAGCAGCTTGGGACAGGGCTACACTGAAGCTTTCTTT.